Shown below are 13 T cell receptor beta chains from a single sample sequenced in a study of identical twins. A single record per CDR3 protein comes from TCRdb applying MiXCR to the 5' RACE reads. The sample has around 1.7 million distinct CDR3 sequences, around 29% seen once. Input material: cord blood. Source of these receptors: a newborn girl in good health.

This chain links TRBV20-1 with TRBJ1-2; D call uncertain. The germline V gene encodes CDR1 DFQATT and CDR2 SNEGSKA (reference sequence). Trimming removed 2 bases from V and 8 bases from J, with 15 bases in between. CDR3 length: 13 amino acids. The chain's CDR3 is CSARLHRLGGYTF. CDR3 DNA sequence: TGCAGTGCTAGATTGCATCGCTTGGGCGGCTACACCTTC.

This clonotype has a single count. Mismatch with germline at one junction end may stem from a read error. The chain uses TRBV7-2 and TRBJ2-1, with 9 bases fitting TRBD2. The CDR3 is 15 residues long. Germline V gene sequence: CDR1 SGHTA, CDR2 FQGNSA. The CDR3 bases are TGTGCCAGCAGCTTCTCTAGCGGGGTCTGGAATGAGCAGTCCTTC. Its protein is CASSFSSGVWNEQSF.

The chain carries TRBV2 and TRBJ1-2; 8 bases map to TRBD1. CDR1 is SNHLY and CDR2 is FYNNEI in the germline V gene. J gave up 0 bases and V 5 bases, and 5 bases lay outside the gene matches. The CDR3 is 15 residues long. The chain's CDR3 is CASSSDRVPNYGYTF. DNA of the CDR3: TGTGCCAGCAGTTCGGACAGGGTTCCTAACTATGGCTACACCTTC.

The chain carries TRBV20-1 and TRBJ1-1; TRBD1 is a possible D gene (6 bases). The CDR3 contains 13 residues. From germline, CDR1 is DFQATT and CDR2 SNEGSKA (reference sequence). Trimming shortened V by 4 bases and J by 6 bases, and 15 bases separated the two germline ends. CDR3 loop: CSATRGTYSEAFF. Written as DNA, the CDR3 is TGCAGTGCTACCCGGGGGACATATTCTGAAGCTTTCTTT.

The rearrangement links TRBV6-5 to TRBJ2-7; TRBD2 matches 8 bases. The CDR3 sequence is 16 residues long. V gave up 2 bases and J gave up 2 bases; unmatched junction bases: 8. Germline V gene lookup returns CDR1 MNHEY and CDR2 SVGAGI. The CDR3, as DNA: TGTGCCAGCAGTTACGGTTATGTACTAGCGGCCTACGAGCAGTACTTC. The encoded protein is CASSYGYVLAAYEQYF.

V and J are TRBV6-1 and TRBJ2-3; no firm D call. Trimming removed 6 bases at V and 3 bases at J, with 10 bases between. The germline gives CDR1 MNHNS, CDR2 SASEGT. The CDR3 runs 13 residues. The CDR3 sequence: CASRTQRTDTQYF. The CDR3 nucleotides read TGTGCCAGCAGAACACAAAGAACAGATACGCAGTATTTT.

V and J are TRBV20-1 and TRBJ2-7, with D maybe TRBD2 (7 bases). The CDR3 has 13 residues. The germline V gene encodes CDR1 DFQATT and CDR2 SNEGSKA (reference sequence). The V and J ends lost 3 bases and 2 bases respectively, with 11 bases between them. The CDR3 sequence: CSASAGAPYEQYF. CDR3 coding DNA: TGCAGTGCTAGTGCGGGGGCCCCCTACGAGCAGTACTTC.

V is TRBV5-1 and J is TRBJ2-5, with D hard to call. The CDR3 length is 13 residues. Trimming cost V 4 bases and J 2 bases, with 9 bases left between them. CDR1 and CDR2 from the germline V gene are SGHRS and YFSETQ. DNA of the CDR3: TGCGCCAGCAGCGCACTAACGCAAGAGACCCAGTACTTC. Translated: CASSALTQETQYF.

This sequence joins TRBV12-3 or TRBV12-4 and TRBJ1-4; D is undetermined. CDR3 size: 12 residues. The V end was cut by 6 bases, the J end by 8 bases, with 10 bases between. CDR3 sequence (DNA): TGTGCCAGCAGGGGCCGTGGGGAAAAACTGTTTTTT. Translating gives CASRGRGEKLFF.

This clonotype turned up a few times. The rearrangement links TRBV7-2 to TRBJ2-7, with D uncertain. The CDR3 totals 13 residues. V was pared by 4 bases and J by 2 bases, with 9 bases between. Germline CDR1 and CDR2: SGHTA and FQGNSA. CDR3 bases: TGTGCCAGCAGCTCCCGCAAAACCTACGAGCAGTACTTC. This translates into CASSSRKTYEQYF.

This clonotype was recorded at least ten times. The rearrangement uses TRBV12-3 or TRBV12-4 and TRBJ2-1, with D tentatively TRBD2 (7 bases). Trimming removed 4 bases from V and 4 bases from J, with 11 bases in between. The CDR3 totals 14 residues. CDR3 DNA sequence: TGTGCCAGCAGTTCGGGGGGCCTGTACAATGAGCAGTTCTTC. Its translation: CASSSGGLYNEQFF.

The CDR3 region is CASSSIAGSRTYEQYF. The CDR3 DNA is TGTGCCAGCAGCTCTATAGCGGGTTCCCGCACCTACGAGCAGTACTTC. The chain combines TRBV5-5 with TRBJ2-7; 7 nucleotides line up with TRBD2. Germline CDR1 SGHKS, CDR2 YYEKEE (reference sequence). The V segment lost 3 bases and the J segment 2 bases; nucleotides outside the gene matches: 11. This CDR3 comprises 16 residues.

This clonotype occurred a few times. J is TRBJ2-1 and V is TRBV27, with 11 bases that match TRBD2. Germline trimming cut 5 bases from V and 0 bases from J; bases unmatched to any gene: 12. The CDR3 contains 19 residues. The germline CDR1 and CDR2 sequences are MNHEY and SMNVEV (reference sequence). The CDR3 DNA reads TGTGCCAGCAGTACAAACCTCATAGCGGGAGGGGGCTCCTACAATGAGCAGTTCTTC. This translates into CASSTNLIAGGGSYNEQFF.